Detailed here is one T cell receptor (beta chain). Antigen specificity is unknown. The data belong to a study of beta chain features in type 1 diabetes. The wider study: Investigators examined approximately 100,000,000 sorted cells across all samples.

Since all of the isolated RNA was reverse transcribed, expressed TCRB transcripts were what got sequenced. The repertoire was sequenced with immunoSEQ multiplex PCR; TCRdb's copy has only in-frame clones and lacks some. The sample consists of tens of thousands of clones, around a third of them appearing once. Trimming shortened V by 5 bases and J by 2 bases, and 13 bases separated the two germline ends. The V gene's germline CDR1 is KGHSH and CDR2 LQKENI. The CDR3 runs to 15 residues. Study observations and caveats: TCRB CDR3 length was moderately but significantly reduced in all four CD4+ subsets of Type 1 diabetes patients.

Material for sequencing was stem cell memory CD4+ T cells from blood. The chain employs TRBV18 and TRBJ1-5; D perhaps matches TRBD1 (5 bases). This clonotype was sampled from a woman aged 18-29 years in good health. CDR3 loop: CASSSAGGRNQPQHF. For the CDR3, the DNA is TGTGCCAGCTCATCGGCCGGGGGACGCAATCAGCCCCAGCATTTT.